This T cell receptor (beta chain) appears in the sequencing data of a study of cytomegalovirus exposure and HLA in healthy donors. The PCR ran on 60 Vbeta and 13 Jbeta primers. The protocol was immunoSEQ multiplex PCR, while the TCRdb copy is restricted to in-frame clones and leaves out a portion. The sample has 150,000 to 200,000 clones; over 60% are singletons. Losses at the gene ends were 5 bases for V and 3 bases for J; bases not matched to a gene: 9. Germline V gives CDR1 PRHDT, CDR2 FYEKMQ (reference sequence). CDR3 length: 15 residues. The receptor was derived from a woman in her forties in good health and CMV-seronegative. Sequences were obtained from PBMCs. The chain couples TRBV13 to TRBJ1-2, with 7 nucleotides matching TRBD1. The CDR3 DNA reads TGTGCCAGCAGCCGGGCGAACAGGGGCGACTATGGCTACACCTTC. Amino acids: CASSRANRGDYGYTF. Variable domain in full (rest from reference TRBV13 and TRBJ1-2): AAGVIQSPRHLIKEKRETATLKCYPIPRHDTVYWYQQGPGQDPQFLISFYEKMQSDKGSIPDRFSAQQFSDYHSELNMSSLELGDSALYFCASSRANRGDYGYTFGSGTRLTVV.